The 6 T cell receptor beta chains below were found in one sample sequenced in a study of CD8 T cells in Susac syndrome. A quantity of about 0.5 to 1 ug RNA underwent reverse transcription using random hexamers. TCRdb redid the calling of the immunoSEQ multiplex PCR reads with MiXCR, one entry per CDR3 protein. The data contain 84,000 or so distinct CDR3 sequences, roughly 96% of them seen just once; the ten biggest clones take up more than 0.35%. The sample consisted of CD8+ T cells from PBMCs. The receptors derive from a human donor with Susac syndrome.

The chain uses TRBV9 and TRBJ2-1, with 8 bases lining up with TRBD2. With 2 bases clipped from V and 5 bases from J, the junction kept 9 bases outside the gene matches. Germline V gene sequence: CDR1 SGDLS, CDR2 YYNGEE. This CDR3 has 16 residues. The CDR3 nucleotides are TGTGCCAGCAGCGTTCCTCGGGCGGGAGGAAACAATGAGCAGTTCTTC. It specifies CASSVPRAGGNNEQFF.

The rearrangement joins TRBV20-1 to TRBJ1-5; D gene unclear. CDR3 length: 16 residues. Trimming removed 2 bases from V and 0 bases from J, with 14 bases in between. Germline V lookup: CDR1 DFQATT, CDR2 SNEGSKA (reference sequence). The CDR3 sequence: CSARSGPSNSNQPQHF. The CDR3 region has the DNA TGCAGTGCTAGATCTGGGCCCTCAAATAGCAATCAGCCCCAGCATTTT.

CDR3 protein: CASKRLERAYEQYF. The CDR3 DNA reads TGTGCCAGCAAACGCCTAGAACGGGCCTACGAGCAGTACTTC. The chain couples TRBV6-1 to TRBJ2-7; unclear D gene. Between the trimmed V and J ends, which lost 7 bases and 2 bases, there was a span of 15 bases. Germline V gene lookup returns CDR1 MNHNS and CDR2 SASEGT. CDR3 size: 14 residues.

V and J are TRBV3-1 and TRBJ1-1; maybe TRBD1 (5 bases). This CDR3 has 14 amino acids. The V end was cut by 1 base, the J end by 5 bases, with 11 bases between. The germline V gene has CDR1 LGHDT and CDR2 YNNKEL (reference sequence). Written as DNA, the CDR3 is TGTGCCAGCAGCCAAGTTGCCAAGGGGACTGAAGCTTTCTTT. This sequence encodes CASSQVAKGTEAFF. The whole variable domain, filled in from reference TRBV3-1 and TRBJ1-1, reads DTAVSQTPKYLVTQMGNDKSIKCEQNLGHDTMYWYKQDSKKFLKIMFSYNNKELIINETVPNRFSPKSPDKAHLNLHINSLELGDSAVYFCASSQVAKGTEAFFGQGTRLTVV.

CDR3 sequence (DNA): TGTGCCACCAGCAGAGCCAGGTTAGGGGAAAACATTCAGTACTTC. Protein: CATSRARLGENIQYF. The chain is built from TRBV15 and TRBJ2-4, with D perhaps TRBD1 (5 bases). V lost 1 base and J lost 5, with 12 bases in between. The CDR3 has 15 amino acids. Germline V gene sequence: CDR1 LNHNV, CDR2 YYDKDF (reference sequence).

The V and J genes are TRBV21-1 and TRBJ2-5. TRBV21-1 counts as a pseudogene. CDR3 length: 14 amino acids. CDR3 region: CASSSYQKKETQYF. The CDR3 DNA sequence: TGTGCCAGCAGTTCCTACCAGAAGAAAGAGACCCAGTACTTC.